Presented here are 26 T cell receptor beta chains from one specimen sequenced in a study of T cells in tuberculosis. Clones were sequenced by immunoSEQ multiplex PCR, and TCRdb holds only the in-frame ones, with some missing. The data contain some 31,000 clones, about 84% of them singletons. Stated time point: new active TB diagnosis, blood taken before or within 7 days of starting treatment. The sample consisted of PBMCs, taken at tuberculosis diagnosis. These receptors all come from an adult with tuberculosis.

This chain links TRBV30 with TRBJ2-5; possible D gene TRBD2, 5 bases. Looked up from germline, CDR1 is GTSNPN and CDR2 is SVGIG (reference sequence). Deletions cut 2 bases from V and 4 bases from J, with 23 bases between. The CDR3 loop spans 17 amino acids. The chain's CDR3 is CAWSPTEGTGRGETQYF. CDR3 nucleotides: TGTGCCTGGAGTCCAACCGAGGGTACGGGGAGAGGAGAGACCCAGTACTTC.

This clone has just a few counts. This chain uses TRBV9 with TRBJ2-3; maybe TRBD1 (5 bases). The CDR3 spans 15 residues. The V gene's germline CDR1 is SGDLS and CDR2 YYNGEE. Trimming removed 3 bases at V and 2 bases at J, with 13 bases between. CDR3 sequence reads: CASSGGQVHTDTQYF. The CDR3, as DNA: TGTGCCAGCAGCGGGGGCCAGGTTCACACAGATACGCAGTATTTT.

This rearrangement joins TRBV30 to TRBJ1-1; 8 bases agree with TRBD1. CDR3 length: 16 residues. V lost 1 base, J lost 1 base, and 8 bases stayed unmatched. Germline V lookup: CDR1 GTSNPN, CDR2 SVGIG (reference sequence). The CDR3 protein is CAWSGRQGTRNTEAFF. The CDR3 bases are TGTGCCTGGAGTGGGAGACAGGGGACAAGGAACACTGAAGCTTTCTTT.

This rearrangement joins TRBV18 to TRBJ2-1; 8 bases match TRBD2. The V gene end was trimmed by 3 bases and the J gene end by 4 bases; junction bases not matched to a gene: 5. The CDR3 loop spans 15 amino acids. From germline, CDR1 is KGHSH and CDR2 LQKENI. CDR3 DNA sequence: TGTGCCAGCTCACCCACTAGCGGCGTTTACAATGAGCAGTTCTTC. It codes for CASSPTSGVYNEQFF.

V is TRBV5-1 and J is TRBJ1-6, with 11 bases lining up with TRBD1. The CDR3 has 16 residues. V gave up 5 bases and J gave up 8 bases; unmatched junction bases: 9. Germline V gene lookup returns CDR1 SGHRS and CDR2 YFSETQ. The CDR3 region is CASSRIGGQGDSPLHF. Written as DNA, the CDR3 is TGCGCCAGCAGTCGAATCGGGGGACAGGGGGATTCACCCCTCCACTTT. Based on the CDR3 plus reference TRBV5-1 and TRBJ1-6, the full variable domain is KAGVTQTPRYLIKTRGQQVTLSCSPISGHRSVSWYQQTPGQGLQFLFEYFSETQRNKGNFPGRFSGRQFSNSRSEMNVSTLELGDSALYLCASSRIGGQGDSPLHFGNGTRLTVT.

The chain employs TRBV7-2 and TRBJ2-1; D is uncertain. The CDR3 spans 11 residues. The V end lost 1 base, the J end lost 9 bases, and 4 bases lay between the germline ends. Per germline, CDR1 SGHTA and CDR2 FQGNSA. The CDR3 spells CASSLVVEQFF. The CDR3 region has the DNA TGTGCCAGCAGCTTAGTAGTTGAGCAGTTCTTC.

This clone came up a few times. The chain links TRBV19 to TRBJ2-2; 7 bases are a match to TRBD2. Germline loops: CDR1 LNHDA, CDR2 SQIVND (reference sequence). V trimming: 6 bases; J trimming: 4 bases; junction bases outside the gene matches: 11. The length of the CDR3 is 16 residues. The CDR3 loop is CASRPREGFGTGELFF. The CDR3 bases are TGTGCCAGTAGGCCCAGGGAGGGGTTTGGCACCGGGGAGCTGTTTTTT.

The chain joins TRBV5-1 to TRBJ2-6; tentative D call: TRBD2 (5 bases). Germline V CDR1 and CDR2: SGHRS, YFSETQ. The CDR3 consists of 16 residues. Trimming shortened V by 4 bases and J by 3 bases, and 14 bases separated the two germline ends. The DNA of the CDR3 is TGCGCCAGCAGCCCCGTGATCGGGGTTGGGGCCAACGTCCTGACTTTC. This encodes CASSPVIGVGANVLTF.

The J gene is TRBJ1-1, the V gene TRBV6-5; 8 bases agree with TRBD1. Germline V gene sequence: CDR1 MNHEY, CDR2 SVGAGI. There are 15 residues in the CDR3. V shed 6 bases, J shed 0 bases, and the junction held 6 bases outside the gene matches. In DNA, the CDR3 is TGTGCCAGCAGAACAGGGGGGAACGTGAACACTGAAGCTTTCTTT. Encoded protein: CASRTGGNVNTEAFF.

The chain carries TRBV2 and TRBJ2-6; possible D gene TRBD1, 6 bases. The CDR3 spans 18 residues. CDR1 and CDR2 from the germline V gene are SNHLY and FYNNEI. V shed 4 bases and J shed 4 bases, with 20 bases lying between them. The CDR3 bases are TGTGCCAGCAGTGGGCGCCTGGGACACCCTGTGGGGGCCAACGTCCTGACTTTC. It yields the protein CASSGRLGHPVGANVLTF.

The J gene is TRBJ2-5, the V gene TRBV11-2; the match to TRBD1 covers 7 bases. J gave up 4 bases and V 5 bases, and 4 bases lay outside the gene matches. The CDR3 runs 13 residues. CDR1 is SGHAT, CDR2 FQNNGV, per germline. The DNA for the CDR3 is TGTGCCAGCAGCAGGGACAGCCGAGAGACCCAGTACTTC. This encodes CASSRDSRETQYF.

This chain uses TRBV4-2 with TRBJ1-1, with D possibly TRBD1 on 5 matching bases. The V gene's germline CDR1 is LGHNA and CDR2 YNFKEQ. The CDR3 length is 14 residues. The V end lost 0 bases, the J end lost 8 bases, and 13 bases lay between the germline ends. CDR3 in DNA: TGTGCCAGCAGCCAAGATAGGGGTAGCCCCGAAGCTTTCTTT. It specifies CASSQDRGSPEAFF.

The chain is built from TRBV13 and TRBJ2-1; 8 bases map to TRBD2. The germline CDR1 and CDR2 sequences are PRHDT and FYEKMQ (reference sequence). V was pared by 5 bases and J by 4 bases, with 13 bases of the junction left unmatched. This CDR3 comprises 17 residues. CDR3 DNA sequence: TGTGCCAGCAGCCCCCTTTTGGTAGCGGGGCCATACAATGAGCAGTTCTTC. It translates to CASSPLLVAGPYNEQFF.

This rearrangement joins TRBV7-8 to TRBJ2-7; D possibly corresponds to TRBD1 (6 bases). Trimming removed 5 bases from V and 3 bases from J, with 11 bases in between. The germline CDR1 and CDR2 sequences are SGHVS and FQNEAQ. The CDR3 covers 13 residues. The CDR3 sequence is CASSKTGVYEQYF. The CDR3 nucleotides read TGTGCCAGCAGCAAGACAGGAGTCTACGAGCAGTACTTC.

This clone was seen only once. The chain uses TRBV5-1 and TRBJ2-2; weak D call: TRBD1 (7 bases). Germline CDR1 and CDR2: SGHRS and YFSETQ. This CDR3 region has 15 residues. The V end was cut by 4 bases, the J end by 0 bases, with 10 bases between. CDR3 DNA: TGCGCCAGCAGCGGCGGGACAGCGAACACCGGGGAGCTGTTTTTT. It specifies CASSGGTANTGELFF.

The chain links TRBV5-1 to TRBJ1-4, with 9 nucleotides matching TRBD1. The CDR3 sequence is 14 residues long. Germline V gene lookup returns CDR1 SGHRS and CDR2 YFSETQ. J lost 10 bases, V lost 0 bases, and 4 bases had no gene match. CDR3 in DNA: TGCGCCAGCAGCTTGGTTGGGACAGGGCGAAAACTGTTTTTT. Its protein product is CASSLVGTGRKLFF.

In its sample, this clone was seen once. Here the CDR3 reads CASGGPSYEQYF. The CDR3 DNA reads as TGTGCTTCAGGGGGCCCCTCCTACGAGCAGTACTTC. The chain carries TRBV30 and TRBJ2-7, with 8 nucleotides matching TRBD1. The CDR3 spans 12 residues. From germline, CDR1 is GTSNPN and CDR2 SVGIG (reference sequence).

J is TRBJ2-1 and V is TRBV5-1, with D possibly TRBD1 on 5 matching bases. CDR1 is SGHRS, CDR2 YFSETQ, per germline. This CDR3 spans 12 amino acids. Trimming took off 4 bases at V and 8 bases at J, with 10 bases between the two ends. This chain's CDR3 is CASSHSGYEQFF. In DNA form, the CDR3 reads TGCGCCAGCAGCCACTCAGGGTATGAGCAGTTCTTC.

This chain joins TRBV6-4 and TRBJ1-1, with D possibly being TRBD1 (6 bases). V lost 6 bases to trimming and J lost 4 bases, with 21 bases between them. The CDR3 is made up of 16 amino acids. Germline CDR1 is MRHNA and CDR2 is SNTAGT. The CDR3 nucleotides read TGTGCCAGCAGCAAGGACAGTGAGGGGAGCGGCACTGAAGCTTTCTTT. It yields the protein CASSKDSEGSGTEAFF.

This sequence joins TRBV6-5 and TRBJ2-5; 9 bases match TRBD2. Looked up from germline, CDR1 is MNHEY and CDR2 is SVGAGI. The CDR3 is 15 residues long. V lost 2 bases to trimming and J lost 6 bases; unmatched junction nucleotides: 7. The CDR3 loop is CASSYNGLAIQTQYF. In nucleotides, the CDR3 is TGTGCCAGCAGTTACAATGGACTAGCGATACAGACCCAGTACTTC.

V and J are TRBV5-1 and TRBJ2-7; TRBD1 matches 7 bases. From germline, CDR1 is SGHRS and CDR2 YFSETQ. The CDR3 spans 13 residues. After removal of 3 bases from V and 5 bases from J, the junction contained 5 bases not matched to a gene. CDR3 region: CASSWDSWNEQYF. CDR3 in DNA: TGCGCCAGCAGCTGGGACAGTTGGAACGAGCAGTACTTC.

The chain is built from TRBV7-9 and TRBJ2-5; 12 bases match TRBD2. V shed 4 bases and J 1 base; nucleotides not matched to a gene: 10. This CDR3 comprises 18 residues. The germline V gene has CDR1 SEHNR and CDR2 FQNEAQ (reference sequence). Here the CDR3 reads CASSSRRLAGGSQETQYF. The CDR3 coding sequence is TGTGCCAGCAGCTCCCGAAGGCTAGCGGGAGGGTCCCAAGAGACCCAGTACTTC.

V and J are TRBV5-1 and TRBJ1-2; TRBD1 matches 7 bases. The V segment lost 3 bases and the J segment 4 bases; nucleotides outside the gene matches: 9. Per the germline V gene, CDR1 is SGHRS and CDR2 is YFSETQ. CDR3 size: 15 residues. The DNA of the CDR3 is TGCGCCAGCAGCTCCACCTGGGACAGCCTCTATGGCTACACCTTC. It yields the protein CASSSTWDSLYGYTF.

The genes are TRBV12-5 and TRBJ2-5; D is possibly TRBD2 (6 bases). V lost 2 bases and J 7 bases, leaving 20 bases between the germline ends. The length of the CDR3 is 16 residues. Per germline, CDR1 LGHNT and CDR2 FRNRAP. This CDR3 reads CASGLLTGLGAGTQYF. The DNA of the CDR3 is TGTGCTAGTGGTTTGCTGACGGGACTTGGGGCGGGGACCCAGTACTTC.

This clone was seen once. V gene TRBV27 combines with J gene TRBJ2-7; 15 bases fit TRBD2. V lost 5 bases, J lost 4 bases, and 12 bases stayed unmatched. The germline gives CDR1 MNHEY, CDR2 SMNVEV (reference sequence). The CDR3 has 18 amino acids. The CDR3 region has the DNA TGTGCCAGCAGTACAAGGACTAGCGGGGGGGGTCGCCTTTACGAGCAGTACTTC. Its protein product is CASSTRTSGGGRLYEQYF.

This clone appeared a single time. The chain uses TRBV5-1 and TRBJ2-7; 7 nucleotides match TRBD1. Trimming cost V 4 bases and J 1 base; bases outside gene matches: 8. Germline assignment: CDR1 SGHRS and CDR2 YFSETQ. This CDR3 spans 15 amino acids. This chain's CDR3 is CASSLRTGLSYEQYF. The CDR3 coding sequence is TGCGCCAGCAGCCTCCGGACAGGTTTATCCTACGAGCAGTACTTC.